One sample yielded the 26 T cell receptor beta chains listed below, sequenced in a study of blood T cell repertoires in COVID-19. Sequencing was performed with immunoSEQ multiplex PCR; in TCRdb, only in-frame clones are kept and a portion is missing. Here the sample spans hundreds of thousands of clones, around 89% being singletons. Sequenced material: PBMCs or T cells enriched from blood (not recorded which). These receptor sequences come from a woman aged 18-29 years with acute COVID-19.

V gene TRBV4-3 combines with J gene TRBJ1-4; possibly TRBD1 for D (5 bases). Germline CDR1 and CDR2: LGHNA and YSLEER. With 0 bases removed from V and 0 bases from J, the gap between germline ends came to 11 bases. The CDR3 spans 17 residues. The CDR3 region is CASSQDLKGTTNEKLFF. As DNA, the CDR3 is TGCGCCAGCAGCCAAGATCTGAAGGGGACAACTAATGAAAAACTGTTTTTT.

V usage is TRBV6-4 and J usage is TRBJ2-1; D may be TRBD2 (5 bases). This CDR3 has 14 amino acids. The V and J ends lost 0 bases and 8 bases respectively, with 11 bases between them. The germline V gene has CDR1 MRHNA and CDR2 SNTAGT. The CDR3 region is CASSDSREEDEQFF. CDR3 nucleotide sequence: TGTGCCAGCAGTGACTCTCGAGAGGAGGATGAGCAGTTCTTC.

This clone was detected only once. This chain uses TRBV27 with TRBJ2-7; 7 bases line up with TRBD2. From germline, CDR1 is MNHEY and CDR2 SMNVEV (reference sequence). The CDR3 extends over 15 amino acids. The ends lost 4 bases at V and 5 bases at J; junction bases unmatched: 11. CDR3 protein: CASSSRGGVNHEQYF. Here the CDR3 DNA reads TGTGCCAGCAGTTCCCGTGGGGGGGTCAACCACGAGCAGTACTTC.

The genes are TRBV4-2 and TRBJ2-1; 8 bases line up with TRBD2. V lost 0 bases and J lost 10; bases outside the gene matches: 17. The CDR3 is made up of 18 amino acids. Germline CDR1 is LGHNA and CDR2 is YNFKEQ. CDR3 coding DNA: TGTGCCAGCAGCCAAGACTCCGCTCTACGGGAGGGACCCTGGGAGCAGTTCTTC. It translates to CASSQDSALREGPWEQFF.

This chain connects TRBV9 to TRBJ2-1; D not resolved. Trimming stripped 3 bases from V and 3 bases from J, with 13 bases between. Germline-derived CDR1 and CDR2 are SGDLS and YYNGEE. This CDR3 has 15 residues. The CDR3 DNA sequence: TGTGCCAGCAGCGCAATGTCTACCGTCTACAATGAGCAGTTCTTC. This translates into CASSAMSTVYNEQFF.

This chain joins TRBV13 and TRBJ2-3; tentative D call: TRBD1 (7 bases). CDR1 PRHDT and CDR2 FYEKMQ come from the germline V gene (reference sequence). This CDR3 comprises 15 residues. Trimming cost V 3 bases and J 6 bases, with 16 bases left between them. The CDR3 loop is CASSFRGERADTQYF. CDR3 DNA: TGTGCCAGCAGCTTCAGGGGGGAGCGGGCGGATACGCAGTATTTT.

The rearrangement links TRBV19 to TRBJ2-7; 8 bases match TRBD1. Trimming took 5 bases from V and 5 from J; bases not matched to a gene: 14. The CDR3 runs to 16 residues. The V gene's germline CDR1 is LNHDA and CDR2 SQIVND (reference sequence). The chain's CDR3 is CASSSRTGTGLDEQYF. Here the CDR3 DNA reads TGTGCCAGTAGTTCGAGAACCGGGACAGGCCTAGACGAGCAGTACTTC.

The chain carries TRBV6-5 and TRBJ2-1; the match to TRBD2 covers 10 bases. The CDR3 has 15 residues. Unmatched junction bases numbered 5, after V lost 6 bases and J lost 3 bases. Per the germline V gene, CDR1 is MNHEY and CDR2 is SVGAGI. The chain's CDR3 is CASRIGTSVYNEQFF. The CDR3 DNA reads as TGTGCCAGCAGGATCGGGACTAGCGTCTACAATGAGCAGTTCTTC.

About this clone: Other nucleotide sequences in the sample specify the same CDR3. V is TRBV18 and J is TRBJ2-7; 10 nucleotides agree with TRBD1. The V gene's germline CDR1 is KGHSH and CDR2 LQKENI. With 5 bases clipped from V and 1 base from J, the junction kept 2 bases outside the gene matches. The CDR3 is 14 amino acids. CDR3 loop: CASSGQGVSYEQYF. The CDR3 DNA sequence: TGTGCCAGCTCAGGACAGGGGGTTTCCTACGAGCAGTACTTC.

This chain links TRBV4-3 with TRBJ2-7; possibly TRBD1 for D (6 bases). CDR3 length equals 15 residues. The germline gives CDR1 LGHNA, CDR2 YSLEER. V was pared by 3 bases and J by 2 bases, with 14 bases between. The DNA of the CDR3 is TGCGCCAGCAGCCAGAAGACAGGACTCACCTACGAGCAGTACTTC. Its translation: CASSQKTGLTYEQYF.

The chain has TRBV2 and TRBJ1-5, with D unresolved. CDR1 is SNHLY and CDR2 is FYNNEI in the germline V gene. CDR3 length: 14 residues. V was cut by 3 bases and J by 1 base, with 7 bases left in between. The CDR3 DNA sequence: TGTGCCAGCAGTGACAGATCCAGCAATCAGCCCCAGCATTTT. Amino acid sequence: CASSDRSSNQPQHF.

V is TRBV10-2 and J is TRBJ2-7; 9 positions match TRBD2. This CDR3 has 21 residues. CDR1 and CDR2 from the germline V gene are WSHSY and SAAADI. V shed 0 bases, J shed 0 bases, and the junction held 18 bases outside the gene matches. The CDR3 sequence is CASSESVSYSTSGLASYEQYF. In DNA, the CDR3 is TGCGCCAGCAGTGAGTCGGTCTCATACTCGACTAGCGGTCTAGCCTCCTACGAGCAGTACTTC.

The CDR3: CASGGSSYEQYF. The CDR3 bases are TGTGCCAGCGGGGGGAGCTCCTACGAGCAGTACTTC. The V call is TRBV2, the J call TRBJ2-7, with a possible D match to TRBD2 (6 bases). The CDR3 has 12 amino acids. Between the trimmed V and J ends, which lost 8 bases and 0 bases, there was a span of 8 bases. From germline, CDR1 is SNHLY and CDR2 FYNNEI.

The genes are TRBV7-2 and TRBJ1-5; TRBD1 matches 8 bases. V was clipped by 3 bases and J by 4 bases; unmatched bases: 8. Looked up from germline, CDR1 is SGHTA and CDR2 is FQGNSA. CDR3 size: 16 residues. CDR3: CASSFHRDRINQPQHF. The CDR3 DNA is TGTGCCAGCAGCTTTCACCGGGACAGGATAAATCAGCCCCAGCATTTT.

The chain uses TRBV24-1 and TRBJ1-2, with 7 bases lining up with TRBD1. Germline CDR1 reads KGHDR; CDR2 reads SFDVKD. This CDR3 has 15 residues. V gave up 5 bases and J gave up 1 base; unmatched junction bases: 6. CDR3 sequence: CATSARDRDNYGYTF. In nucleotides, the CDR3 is TGTGCCACCAGTGCTCGGGACAGAGATAACTATGGCTACACCTTC.

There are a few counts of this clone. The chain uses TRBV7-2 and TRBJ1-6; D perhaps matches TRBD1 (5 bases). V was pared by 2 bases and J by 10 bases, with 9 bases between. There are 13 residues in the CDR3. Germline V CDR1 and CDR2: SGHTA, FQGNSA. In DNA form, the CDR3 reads TGTGCCAGCAGCTTAACAGGTGAATCACCCCTCCACTTT. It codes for CASSLTGESPLHF.

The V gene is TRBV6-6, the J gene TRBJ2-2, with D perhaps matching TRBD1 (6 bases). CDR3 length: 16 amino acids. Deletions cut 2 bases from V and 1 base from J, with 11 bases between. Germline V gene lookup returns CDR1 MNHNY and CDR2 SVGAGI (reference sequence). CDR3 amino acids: CASSYRPTGNTGELFF. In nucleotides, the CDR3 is TGTGCCAGCAGTTACCGTCCGACAGGGAACACCGGGGAGCTGTTTTTT.

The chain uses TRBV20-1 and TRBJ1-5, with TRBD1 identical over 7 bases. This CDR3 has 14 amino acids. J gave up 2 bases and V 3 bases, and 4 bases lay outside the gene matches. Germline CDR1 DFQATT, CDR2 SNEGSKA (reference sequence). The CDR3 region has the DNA TGCAGTGCTAGTCGCGGGACAGGCAATCAGCCCCAGCATTTT. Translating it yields CSASRGTGNQPQHF.

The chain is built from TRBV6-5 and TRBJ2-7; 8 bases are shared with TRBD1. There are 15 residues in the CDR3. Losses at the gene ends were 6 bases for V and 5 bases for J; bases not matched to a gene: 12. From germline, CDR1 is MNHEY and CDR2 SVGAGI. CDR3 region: CASSRGDGQGHEQYF. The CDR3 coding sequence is TGTGCCAGCAGCCGAGGAGATGGACAGGGTCACGAGCAGTACTTC.

The CDR3 nucleotides are TGTGCCAGCAGCCGCCAGGACAGGGGTAGGGGGGGTGAGCAGTTCTTC. Protein: CASSRQDRGRGGEQFF. This sequence joins TRBV3-1 (or the pseudogene TRBV3-2) and TRBJ2-1; TRBD1 agrees at 9 bases. Trimming at V came to 4 bases and at J to 9 bases, leaving 13 bases not matched to a gene. Germline loops: CDR1 LGHDT, CDR2 YNNKEL (reference sequence). CDR3 length equals 16 residues.

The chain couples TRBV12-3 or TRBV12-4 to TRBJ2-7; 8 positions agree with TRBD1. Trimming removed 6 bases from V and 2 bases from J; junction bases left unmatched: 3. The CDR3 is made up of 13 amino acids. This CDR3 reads CASSQGAAYEQYF. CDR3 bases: TGTGCCAGCAGCCAGGGGGCCGCCTACGAGCAGTACTTC.

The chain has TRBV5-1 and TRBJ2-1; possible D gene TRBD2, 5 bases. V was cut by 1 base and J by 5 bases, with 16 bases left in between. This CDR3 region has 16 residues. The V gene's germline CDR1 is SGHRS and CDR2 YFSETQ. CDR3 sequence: CASSLIRGTRHNEQFF. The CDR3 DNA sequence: TGCGCCAGCAGCTTGATACGGGGAACTAGGCACAATGAGCAGTTCTTC.

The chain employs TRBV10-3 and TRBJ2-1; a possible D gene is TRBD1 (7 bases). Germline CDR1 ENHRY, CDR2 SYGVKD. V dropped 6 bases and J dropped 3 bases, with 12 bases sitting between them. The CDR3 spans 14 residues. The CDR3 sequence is CAISPQGGYNEQFF. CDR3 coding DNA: TGTGCCATCAGCCCCCAGGGGGGCTACAATGAGCAGTTCTTC.

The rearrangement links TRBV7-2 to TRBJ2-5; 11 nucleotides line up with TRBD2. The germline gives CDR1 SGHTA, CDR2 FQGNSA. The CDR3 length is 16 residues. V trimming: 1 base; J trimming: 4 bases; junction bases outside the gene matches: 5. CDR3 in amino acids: CASSLVLAGGRETQYF. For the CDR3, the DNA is TGTGCCAGCAGCTTAGTTTTAGCGGGAGGGAGAGAGACCCAGTACTTC.

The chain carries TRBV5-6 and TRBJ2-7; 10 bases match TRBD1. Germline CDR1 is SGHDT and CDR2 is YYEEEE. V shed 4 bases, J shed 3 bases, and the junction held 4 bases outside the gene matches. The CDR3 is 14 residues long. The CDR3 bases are TGTGCCAGCAGCCCCGGGACAGGGGACTACGAGCAGTACTTC. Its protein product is CASSPGTGDYEQYF.

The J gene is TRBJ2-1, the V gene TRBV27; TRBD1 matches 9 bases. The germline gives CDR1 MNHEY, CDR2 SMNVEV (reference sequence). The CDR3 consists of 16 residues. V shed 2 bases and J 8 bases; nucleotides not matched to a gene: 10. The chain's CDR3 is CASSLRGQGGMDEQFF. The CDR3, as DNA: TGTGCCAGCAGTTTAAGGGGACAGGGTGGGATGGATGAGCAGTTCTTC.